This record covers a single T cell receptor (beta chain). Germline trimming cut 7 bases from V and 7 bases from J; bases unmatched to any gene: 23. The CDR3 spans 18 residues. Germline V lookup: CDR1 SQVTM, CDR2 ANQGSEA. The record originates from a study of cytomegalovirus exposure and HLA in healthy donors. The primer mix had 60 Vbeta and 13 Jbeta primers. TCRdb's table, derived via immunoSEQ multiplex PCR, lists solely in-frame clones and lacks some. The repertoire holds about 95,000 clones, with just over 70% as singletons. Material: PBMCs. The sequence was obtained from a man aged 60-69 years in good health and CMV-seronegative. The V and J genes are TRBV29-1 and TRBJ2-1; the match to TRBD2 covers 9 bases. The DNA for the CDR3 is TGCAGCGCCACCCCGTTCGAGGCCCCGGGACTAGCTAGGAATGAGCAGTTCTTC. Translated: CSATPFEAPGLARNEQFF.